One and the same sample provided the 5 T cell receptor beta chains below, sequenced in a study of blood T cell repertoires in COVID-19. Profiling relied on immunoSEQ multiplex PCR, and the TCRdb table lists in-frame clones only, not all of them. The sample holds some 100,000 clones, about nine tenths seen once. The sequenced sample consisted of peripheral blood. These receptors were collected from a woman between 65 and 79 years old with acute or convalescent COVID-19.

This chain joins TRBV20-1 and TRBJ2-7; D may be TRBD2 (6 bases). V lost 3 bases and J lost 0, with 15 bases in between. The CDR3 extends over 15 amino acids. Germline values: CDR1 DFQATT, CDR2 SNEGSKA (reference sequence). The CDR3 protein is CSASRASGVSYEQYF. For the CDR3, the DNA is TGCAGTGCTAGTAGGGCATCGGGGGTCTCCTACGAGCAGTACTTC.

This chain links TRBV6-4 with TRBJ2-3; D not certain. Deletions cut 1 base from V and 1 base from J, with 6 bases between. This CDR3 has 14 residues. Germline V gives CDR1 MRHNA, CDR2 SNTAGT. CDR3 loop: CASSDWAGTDTQYF. DNA for the CDR3: TGTGCCAGCAGTGACTGGGCAGGCACAGATACGCAGTATTTT.

This clone has just one count. The chain uses TRBV3-1 (or the pseudogene TRBV3-2) and TRBJ1-2; TRBD1 is a possible D gene (6 bases). Trimming left V 5 bases short and J 5 bases short, with 15 bases between. CDR1 is LGHDT, CDR2 YNNKEL, per germline (reference sequence). This CDR3 is built from 14 residues. The CDR3 region has the DNA TGTGCCAGCAGCTCTTTGGGGGCACAGTATGGCTACACCTTC. This codes for CASSSLGAQYGYTF.

The rearrangement links TRBV19 to TRBJ1-1, with 7 positions matching TRBD1. CDR3 size: 14 residues. Germline loops: CDR1 LNHDA, CDR2 SQIVND (reference sequence). Losses at the gene ends were 11 bases for V and 5 bases for J; bases not matched to a gene: 14. CDR3 loop: CAVRARGDGTEAFF. CDR3 bases: TGTGCCGTTAGGGCCAGGGGGGATGGTACTGAAGCTTTCTTT.

The J gene is TRBJ1-2, the V gene TRBV5-4; 9 bases map to TRBD1. This CDR3 has 15 residues. V trimming: 5 bases; J trimming: 7 bases; junction bases outside the gene matches: 12. Per the germline V gene, CDR1 is SGHNT and CDR2 is YYREEE (reference sequence). DNA for the CDR3: TGTGCCAGCAGGCCAAACGTACAGGGGGCGCCTGGCTACACCTTC. Translated: CASRPNVQGAPGYTF.